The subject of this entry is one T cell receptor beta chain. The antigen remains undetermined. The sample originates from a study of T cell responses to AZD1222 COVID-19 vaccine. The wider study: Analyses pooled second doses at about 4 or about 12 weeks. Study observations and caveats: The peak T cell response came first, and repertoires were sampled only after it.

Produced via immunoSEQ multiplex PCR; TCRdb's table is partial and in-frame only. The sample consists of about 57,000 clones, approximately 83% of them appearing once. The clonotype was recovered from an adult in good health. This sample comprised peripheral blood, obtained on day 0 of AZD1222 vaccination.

The CDR3 spells CASARRAGTYNEQFF. The CDR3 nucleotides read TGTGCCAGCGCTAGGAGGGCCGGTACCTACAATGAGCAGTTCTTC. J is TRBJ2-1 and V is TRBV19; TRBD2 is a possible D gene (6 bases). The germline V and J ends were trimmed by 9 bases and 2 bases, with 17 bases remaining between them. There are 15 residues in the CDR3. The V gene's germline CDR1 is LNHDA and CDR2 SQIVND (reference sequence).